This T cell receptor beta chain was profiled in a study of Tregs in tolerant kidney transplant recipients. Notes on the study in general: Some patients' samples used different primers over time, so nucleotide sequences weren't comparable. Findings come from small patient numbers and require larger validation.

On this clone: Its antigen is not known.

This CDR3 contains 13 residues. Germline V CDR1 and CDR2: KGHSH, LQKENI. V was trimmed by 1 base and J by 7 bases, leaving 10 bases between them. CD4+CD25+CD127- Tregs, CD4+CD25- non-Tregs, CD4 and CD8 cells were sorted. Clones were sequenced by immunoSEQ multiplex PCR, and TCRdb holds only the in-frame ones, with some missing. The table lists tens of thousands of clones, 98% of them singletons, with 0.34% in the top ten. This sequence originates from a human donor who received a combined kidney and bone marrow transplant. J is TRBJ1-2 and V is TRBV18; D unclear. Specimen: Tregs from blood, collected before the transplant. In nucleotides, the CDR3 is TGTGCCAGCTCACCACGGAAGGAGGTTGGCTACACCTTC. This codes for CASSPRKEVGYTF.